These 9 T cell receptor beta chains were sequenced from one sample in a study of cytomegalovirus exposure and HLA in healthy donors (dated by TCRdb to 2016 to 2017). The library was produced with the immunoSEQ multiplex PCR assay. TCRdb took over this immuneACCESS table, retaining in-frame rearrangements with V and J assigned. Such tables are incomplete; in checked studies, under half of the missing clones stem from an unresolved V gene, and the remainder is unexplained. The sample records some 140,000 clones, 84% of which are singletons. The ten largest clonotypes hold more than 1.4% of the sample. Sequencing was carried out using PBMCs. These receptor sequences come from a woman under 40 in good health and CMV-seronegative.

The chain links TRBV25-1 to TRBJ2-1; a possible D gene is TRBD1 (6 bases). CDR3 length: 17 amino acids. CDR1 is MGHDK and CDR2 is SYGVNS in the germline V gene. With 6 bases removed from V and 0 bases from J, the gap between germline ends came to 18 bases. In nucleotides, the CDR3 is TGTGCCAGCAGAAAGACAGGCCGGTACTCCTCCTACAATGAGCAGTTCTTC. It codes for CASRKTGRYSSYNEQFF.

The chain uses TRBV29-1 and TRBJ1-3; no clear D gene. The V end was cut by 7 bases, the J end by 1 base, with 8 bases between. This CDR3 is built from 12 residues. Germline V gene data show CDR1 as SQVTM and CDR2 as ANQGSEA. The CDR3 here is CSALESGNTIYF. DNA of the CDR3: TGCAGCGCCCTAGAATCTGGAAACACCATATATTTT.

The chain is built from TRBV7-2 and TRBJ2-1; 8 bases line up with TRBD2. Germline assignment: CDR1 SGHTA and CDR2 FQGNSA. The CDR3 sequence is 15 residues long. With V trimmed by 3 bases and J by 9 bases, 10 bases remained unmatched. The CDR3 region is CASSLERGGWGEQFF. In DNA, the CDR3 is TGTGCCAGCAGCTTGGAACGGGGGGGCTGGGGTGAGCAGTTCTTC.

The chain couples TRBV30 to TRBJ1-2; 7 bases map to TRBD1. Per germline, CDR1 GTSNPN and CDR2 SVGIG (reference sequence). The V gene end was trimmed by 5 bases and the J gene end by 4 bases; junction bases not matched to a gene: 7. The CDR3 consists of 13 residues. CDR3 bases: TGTGCCTGGGGATATACAGGGGCCTATGGCTACACCTTC. Protein: CAWGYTGAYGYTF.

The chain recombines TRBV6-1 with TRBJ2-1; 8 bases are shared with TRBD2. The junction had 3 bases not matched to a gene; V was cut back by 1 base and J by 4 bases. The germline V gene has CDR1 MNHNS and CDR2 SASEGT. The CDR3 is made up of 15 amino acids. The CDR3 sequence is CASSEGAGDYNEQFF. Here the CDR3 DNA reads TGTGCCAGCAGTGAAGGAGCGGGGGATTACAATGAGCAGTTCTTC.

The sample holds one count of this clone. The V and J genes are TRBV28 and TRBJ1-2; no firm D call. CDR3 length equals 13 residues. Germline CDR1 MDHEN, CDR2 SYDVKM. The V gene lost 3 bases and the J gene lost 5 bases, with 10 bases spanning the gap. Here the CDR3 reads CASSFLGEYGYTF. The CDR3 nucleotides are TGTGCCAGCAGTTTTCTGGGCGAATATGGCTACACCTTC.

This chain joins TRBV28 and TRBJ1-1; no clear D gene. The CDR3 contains 14 residues. V lost 3 bases and J lost 2, with 10 bases in between. From germline, CDR1 is MDHEN and CDR2 SYDVKM. CDR3 loop: CASSFMGVNTEAFF. The CDR3 nucleotides are TGTGCCAGCAGTTTCATGGGAGTTAACACTGAAGCTTTCTTT.

The chain combines TRBV7-3 with TRBJ2-5; TRBD1 matches 10 bases. Losses at the gene ends were 5 bases for V and 5 bases for J; bases not matched to a gene: 5. The CDR3 sequence is 14 residues long. Germline V gene data show CDR1 as SGHTA and CDR2 as FQGTGA. The CDR3 loop is CASSRQGAGETQYF. In DNA, the CDR3 is TGTGCCAGCAGCCGACAGGGGGCCGGGGAGACCCAGTACTTC. The full variable domain, in which reference TRBV7-3 and TRBJ2-5 provide the parts outside the CDR3, is GAGVSQTPSNKVTEKGKYVELRCDPISGHTALYWYRQSLGQGPEFLIYFQGTGAADDSGLPNDRFFAVRPEGSVSTLKIQRTERGDSAVYLCASSRQGAGETQYFGPGTRLLVL.

The V call is TRBV28, the J call TRBJ1-2; D unclear. Germline V gene sequence: CDR1 MDHEN, CDR2 SYDVKM. The CDR3 spans 12 residues. V lost 6 bases, J lost 1 base, and 6 bases lay in between. Here the CDR3 reads CASSPINYGYTF. As DNA, the CDR3 is TGTGCCAGCAGCCCCATTAACTATGGCTACACCTTC.